This T cell receptor (beta chain) was sequenced during a study of shared clonotypes between healthy human individuals. Authors' analysis steps: ImmunoSEQ yielded junction-only sequences lacking quality scores, so filtering differed. Profiled with immunoSEQ multiplex PCR; TCRdb holds only in-frame clones, not every one. Clone size and V and J calls were adopted from that table, with D and trimming inferred from the DNA. The profile shows about 2.1 million clones, just over 90% of them singletons. The naive CD8 subset, CD45RO-negative cells positively selected for CCR7, excluded terminally differentiated effector memory CD45RA+ cells. From germline, CDR1 is LNHDA and CDR2 SQIVND (reference sequence). This CDR3 has 13 residues. V lost 6 bases and J 5 bases, leaving 13 bases between the germline ends.

Sequenced input: naive CD8+ T cells from PBMCs. This chain uses TRBV19 with TRBJ1-1; maybe TRBD1 (6 bases). The sequence derives from a man between 18 and 35 years old in good health. Some clones in this sample may be carry-over from other donors' samples. CDR3 region: CASSIRGLTEAFF. The DNA for the CDR3 is TGTGCCAGTAGCATCAGGGGTCTAACTGAAGCTTTCTTT. Complete variable domain (other parts from reference TRBV19 and TRBJ1-1): DGGITQSPKYLFRKEGQNVTLSCEQNLNHDAMYWYRQDPGQGLRLIYYSQIVNDFQKGDIAEGYSVSREKKESFPLTVTSAQKNPTAFYLCASSIRGLTEAFFGQGTRLTVV.